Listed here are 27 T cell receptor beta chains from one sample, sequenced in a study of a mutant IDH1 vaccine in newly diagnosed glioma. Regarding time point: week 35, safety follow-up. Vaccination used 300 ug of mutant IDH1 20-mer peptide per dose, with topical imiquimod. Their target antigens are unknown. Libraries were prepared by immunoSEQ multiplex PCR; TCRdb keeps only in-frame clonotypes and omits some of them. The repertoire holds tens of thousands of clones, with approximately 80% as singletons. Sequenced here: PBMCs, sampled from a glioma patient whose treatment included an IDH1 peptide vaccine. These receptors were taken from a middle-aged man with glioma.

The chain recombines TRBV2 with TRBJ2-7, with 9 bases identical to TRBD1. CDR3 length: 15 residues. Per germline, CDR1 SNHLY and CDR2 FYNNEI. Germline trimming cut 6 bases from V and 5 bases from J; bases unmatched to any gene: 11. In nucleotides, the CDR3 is TGTGCCAGCAGACCGAACAGGGGGCGGACGAACGAGCAGTACTTC. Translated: CASRPNRGRTNEQYF.

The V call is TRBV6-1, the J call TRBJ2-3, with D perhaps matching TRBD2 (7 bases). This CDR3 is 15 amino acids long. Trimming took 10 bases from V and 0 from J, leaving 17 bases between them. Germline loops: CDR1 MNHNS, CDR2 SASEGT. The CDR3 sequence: CATPRGSGSTDTQYF. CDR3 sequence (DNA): TGTGCCACCCCCAGGGGTAGCGGGAGCACAGATACGCAGTATTTT.

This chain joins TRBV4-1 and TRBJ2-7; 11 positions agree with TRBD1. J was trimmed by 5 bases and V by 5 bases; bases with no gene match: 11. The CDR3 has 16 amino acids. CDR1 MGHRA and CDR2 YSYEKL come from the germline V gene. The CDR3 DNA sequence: TGCGCCAGCAGCTTCCGGACAGGGGGCTCCCTTGACGAGCAGTACTTC. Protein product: CASSFRTGGSLDEQYF.

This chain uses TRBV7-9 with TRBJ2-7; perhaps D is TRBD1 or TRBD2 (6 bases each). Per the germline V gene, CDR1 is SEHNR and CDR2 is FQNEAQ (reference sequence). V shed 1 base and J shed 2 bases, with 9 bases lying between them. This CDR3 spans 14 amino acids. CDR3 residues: CASSLEGGAYEQYF. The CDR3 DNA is TGTGCCAGCAGCTTAGAGGGGGGAGCCTACGAGCAGTACTTC.

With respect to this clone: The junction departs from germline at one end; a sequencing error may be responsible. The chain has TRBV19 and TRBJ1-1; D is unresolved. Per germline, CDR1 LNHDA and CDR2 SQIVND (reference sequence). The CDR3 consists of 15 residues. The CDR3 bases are TGTGCCAGTAGTATGAGTCCCGTAGCGAACACTGAAGCTCTCTTT. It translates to CASSMSPVANTEALF.

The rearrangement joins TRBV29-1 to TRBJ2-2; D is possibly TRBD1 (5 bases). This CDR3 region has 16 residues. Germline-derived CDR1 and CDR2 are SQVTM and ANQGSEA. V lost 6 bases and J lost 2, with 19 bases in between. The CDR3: CSVGMSTGRNTGELFF. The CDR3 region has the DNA TGCAGCGTCGGAATGTCTACAGGCCGTAACACCGGGGAGCTGTTTTTT.

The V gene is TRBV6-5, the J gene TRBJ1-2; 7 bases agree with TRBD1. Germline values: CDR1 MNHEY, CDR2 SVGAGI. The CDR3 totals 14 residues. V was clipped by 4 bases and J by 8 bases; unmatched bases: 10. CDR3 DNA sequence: TGTGCCAGCAGTTTAGGACAGGTGATAGGAGGCTACACCTTC. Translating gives CASSLGQVIGGYTF.

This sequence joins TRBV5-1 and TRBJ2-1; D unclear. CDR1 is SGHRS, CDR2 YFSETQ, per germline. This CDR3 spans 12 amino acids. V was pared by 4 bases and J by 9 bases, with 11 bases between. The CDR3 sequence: CASSPNWGEQFF. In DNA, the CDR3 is TGCGCCAGCAGCCCCAATTGGGGTGAGCAGTTCTTC.

The CDR3 DNA is TGTGCCAGTAGTATGGTGGCAGGGTATTGGAACACTGAAGCTTTCTTT. Translating gives CASSMVAGYWNTEAFF. The chain recombines TRBV19 with TRBJ1-1, with D possibly being TRBD1 (5 bases). V dropped 3 bases and J dropped 1 base, with 15 bases sitting between them. This CDR3 region has 16 residues. CDR1 and CDR2 (germline): LNHDA, SQIVND (reference sequence).

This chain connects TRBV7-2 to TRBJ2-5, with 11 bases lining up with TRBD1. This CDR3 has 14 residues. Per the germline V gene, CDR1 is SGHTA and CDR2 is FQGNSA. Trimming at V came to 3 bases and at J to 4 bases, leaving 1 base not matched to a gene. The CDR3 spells CASSFGTGGETQYF. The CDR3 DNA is TGTGCCAGCAGCTTCGGGACAGGGGGAGAGACCCAGTACTTC.

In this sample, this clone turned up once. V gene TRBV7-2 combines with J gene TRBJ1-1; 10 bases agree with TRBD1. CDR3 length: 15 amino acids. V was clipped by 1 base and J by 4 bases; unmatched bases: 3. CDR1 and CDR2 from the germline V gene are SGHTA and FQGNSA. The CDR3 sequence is CASSLDRDRGTEAFF. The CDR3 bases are TGTGCCAGCAGCTTAGACCGGGACAGGGGCACTGAAGCTTTCTTT.

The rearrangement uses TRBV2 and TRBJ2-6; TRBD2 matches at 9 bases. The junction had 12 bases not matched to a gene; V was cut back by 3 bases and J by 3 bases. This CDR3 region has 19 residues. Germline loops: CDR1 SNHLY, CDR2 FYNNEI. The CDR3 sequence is CASSDPLVAGEVGANVLTF. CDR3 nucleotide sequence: TGTGCCAGCAGTGACCCCTTGGTAGCGGGAGAGGTTGGGGCCAACGTCCTGACTTTC.

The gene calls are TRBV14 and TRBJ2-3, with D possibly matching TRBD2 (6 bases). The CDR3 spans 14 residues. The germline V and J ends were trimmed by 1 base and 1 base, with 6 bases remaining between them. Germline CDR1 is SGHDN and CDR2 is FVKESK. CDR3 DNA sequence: TGTGCCAGCAGCCAAGGGAGGGGCACAGATACGCAGTATTTT. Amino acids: CASSQGRGTDTQYF.

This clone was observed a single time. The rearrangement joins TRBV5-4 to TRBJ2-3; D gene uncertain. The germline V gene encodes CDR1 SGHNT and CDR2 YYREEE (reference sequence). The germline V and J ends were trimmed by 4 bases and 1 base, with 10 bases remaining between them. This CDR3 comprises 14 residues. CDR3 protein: CASSAVLRTDTQYF. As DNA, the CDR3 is TGTGCCAGCAGCGCGGTACTACGCACAGATACGCAGTATTTT. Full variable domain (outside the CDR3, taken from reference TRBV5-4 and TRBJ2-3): ETGVTQSPTHLIKTRGQQVTLRCSSQSGHNTVSWYQQALGQGPQFIFQYYREEENGRGNFPPRFSGLQFPNYSSELNVNALELDDSALYLCASSAVLRTDTQYFGPGTRLTVL.

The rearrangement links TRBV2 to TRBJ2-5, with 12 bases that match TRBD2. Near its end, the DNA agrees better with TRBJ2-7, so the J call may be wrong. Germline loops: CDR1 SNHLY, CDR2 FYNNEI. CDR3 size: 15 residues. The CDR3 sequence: CASLAASGRAYEQYF. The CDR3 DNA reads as TGTGCCAGCCTTGCGGCTAGCGGGAGGGCCTACGAGCAGTACTTC.

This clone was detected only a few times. This chain's CDR3 is CSVVVVGVGTEAFF. The CDR3 coding sequence is TGCAGCGTTGTAGTCGTGGGAGTCGGCACTGAAGCTTTCTTT. The gene calls are TRBV29-1 and TRBJ1-1; D gene unclear. V lost 4 bases, J lost 4 bases, and 16 bases lay in between. This CDR3 comprises 14 residues. CDR1 and CDR2 (germline): SQVTM, ANQGSEA.

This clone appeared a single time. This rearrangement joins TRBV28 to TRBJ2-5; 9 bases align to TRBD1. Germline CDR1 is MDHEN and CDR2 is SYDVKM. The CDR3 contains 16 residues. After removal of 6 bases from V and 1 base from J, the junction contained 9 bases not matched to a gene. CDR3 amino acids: CASSPWGTGTQETQYF. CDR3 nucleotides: TGTGCCAGCAGCCCTTGGGGGACAGGGACCCAAGAGACCCAGTACTTC.

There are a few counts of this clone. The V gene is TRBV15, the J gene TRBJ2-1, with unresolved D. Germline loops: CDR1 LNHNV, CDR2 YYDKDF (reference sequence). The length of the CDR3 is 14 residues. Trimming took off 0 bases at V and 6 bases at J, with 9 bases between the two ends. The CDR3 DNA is TGTGCCACCAGCAGAGATAGGGCTAGCAATGAGCAGTTCTTC. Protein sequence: CATSRDRASNEQFF.

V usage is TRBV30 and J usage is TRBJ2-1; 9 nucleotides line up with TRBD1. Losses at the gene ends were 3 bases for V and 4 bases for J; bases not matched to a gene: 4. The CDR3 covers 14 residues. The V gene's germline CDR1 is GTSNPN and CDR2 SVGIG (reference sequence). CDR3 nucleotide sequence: TGTGCCTGGAGGGGACAGGGCCTATACAATGAGCAGTTCTTC. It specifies CAWRGQGLYNEQFF.

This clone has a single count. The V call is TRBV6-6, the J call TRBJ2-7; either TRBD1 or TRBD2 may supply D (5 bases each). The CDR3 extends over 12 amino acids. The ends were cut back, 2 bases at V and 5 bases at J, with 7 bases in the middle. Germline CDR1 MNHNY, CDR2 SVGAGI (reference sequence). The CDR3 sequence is CASSYVGDEQYF. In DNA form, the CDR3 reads TGTGCCAGCAGTTACGTGGGGGACGAGCAGTACTTC.

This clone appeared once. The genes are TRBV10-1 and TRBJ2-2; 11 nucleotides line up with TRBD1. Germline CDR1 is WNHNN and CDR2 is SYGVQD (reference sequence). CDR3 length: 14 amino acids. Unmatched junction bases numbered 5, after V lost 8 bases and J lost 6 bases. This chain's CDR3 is CASRGQGASGELFF. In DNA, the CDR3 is TGCGCCAGCCGAGGACAGGGGGCCTCCGGGGAGCTGTTTTTT.

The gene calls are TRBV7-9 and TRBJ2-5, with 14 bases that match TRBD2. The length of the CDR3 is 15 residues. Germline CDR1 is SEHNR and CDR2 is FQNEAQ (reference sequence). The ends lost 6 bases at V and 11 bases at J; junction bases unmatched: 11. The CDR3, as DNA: TGTGCCAGCAGGCGCGGACTAGCGGGAGGCGAGGAGCAGTACTTC. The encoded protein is CASRRGLAGGEEQYF.

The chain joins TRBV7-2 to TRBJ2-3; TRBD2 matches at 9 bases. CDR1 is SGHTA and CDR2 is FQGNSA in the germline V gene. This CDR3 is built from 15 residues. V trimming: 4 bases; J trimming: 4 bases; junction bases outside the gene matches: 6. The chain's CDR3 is CASSSSGGWADTQYF. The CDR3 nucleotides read TGTGCCAGCAGCTCAAGCGGGGGGTGGGCAGATACGCAGTATTTT.

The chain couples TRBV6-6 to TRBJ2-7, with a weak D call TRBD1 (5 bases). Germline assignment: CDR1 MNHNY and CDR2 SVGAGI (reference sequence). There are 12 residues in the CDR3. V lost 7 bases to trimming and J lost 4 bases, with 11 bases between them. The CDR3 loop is CASTATGYEQYF. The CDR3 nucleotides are TGTGCCAGCACCGCAACAGGATACGAGCAGTACTTC.

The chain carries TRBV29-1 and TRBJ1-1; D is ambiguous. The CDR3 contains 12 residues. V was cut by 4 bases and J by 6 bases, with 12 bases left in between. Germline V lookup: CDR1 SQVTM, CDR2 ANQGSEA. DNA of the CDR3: TGCAGCGTTGTACTGTTTACGGCTGAAGCTTTCTTT. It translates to CSVVLFTAEAFF.

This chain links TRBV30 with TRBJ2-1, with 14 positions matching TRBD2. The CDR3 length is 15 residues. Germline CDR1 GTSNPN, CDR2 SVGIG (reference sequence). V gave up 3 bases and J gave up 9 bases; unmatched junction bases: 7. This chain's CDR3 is CAWREKGLAGGEQFF. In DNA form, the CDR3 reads TGTGCCTGGAGAGAAAAAGGACTAGCGGGAGGTGAGCAGTTCTTC. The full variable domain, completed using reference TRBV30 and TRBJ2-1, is SQTIHQWPATLVQPVGSPLSLECTVEGTSNPNLYWYRQAAGRGLQLLFYSVGIGQISSEVPQNLSASRPQDRQFILSSKKLLLSDSGFYLCAWREKGLAGGEQFFGPGTRLTVL.

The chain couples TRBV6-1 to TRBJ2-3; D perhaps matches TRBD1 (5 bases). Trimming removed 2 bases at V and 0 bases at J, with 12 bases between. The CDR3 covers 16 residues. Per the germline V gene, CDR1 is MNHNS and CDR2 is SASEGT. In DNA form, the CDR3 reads TGTGCCAGCAGTGAAATCCCAGGGCCGAGCACAGATACGCAGTATTTT. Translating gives CASSEIPGPSTDTQYF.